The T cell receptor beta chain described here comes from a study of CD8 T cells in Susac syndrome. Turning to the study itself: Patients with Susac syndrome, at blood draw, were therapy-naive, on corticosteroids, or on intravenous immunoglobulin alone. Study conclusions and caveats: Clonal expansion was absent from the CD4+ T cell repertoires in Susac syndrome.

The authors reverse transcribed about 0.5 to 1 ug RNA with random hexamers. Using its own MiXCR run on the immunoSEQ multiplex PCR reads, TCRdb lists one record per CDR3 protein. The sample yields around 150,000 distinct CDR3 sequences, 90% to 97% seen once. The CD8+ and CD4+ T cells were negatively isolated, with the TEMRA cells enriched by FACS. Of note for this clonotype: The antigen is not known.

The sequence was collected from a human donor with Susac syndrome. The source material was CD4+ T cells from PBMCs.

CDR3 bases: TGTGCCAGTAGTATTGGCGATACGCAGTATTTT. As protein: CASSIGDTQYF. The chain has TRBV19 and TRBJ2-3; D not resolved. Germline lookup yields CDR1 LNHDA and CDR2 SQIVND (reference sequence). The V end was cut by 3 bases, the J end by 6 bases, with 4 bases between. The CDR3 totals 11 residues.